Each of the 21 T cell receptor beta chains below was sequenced from the same sample in a study of glioma-infiltrating T cells after dendritic cell vaccination. Profiling relied on immunoSEQ multiplex PCR, and the TCRdb table lists in-frame clones only, not all of them. The repertoire holds roughly 100,000 clones, with roughly 80% as singletons. The source was blood, collected before dendritic cell vaccination. The origin of the receptors is a human donor with glioblastoma.

This clone was detected only a few times. The chain employs TRBV18 and TRBJ1-4; no definite D call. The CDR3 runs 14 residues. Germline CDR1 KGHSH, CDR2 LQKENI. The germline V and J ends were trimmed by 3 bases and 4 bases, with 9 bases remaining between them. Here the CDR3 DNA reads TGTGCCAGCTCACCGCTCCAGGTTAATGAAAAACTGTTTTTT. Protein sequence: CASSPLQVNEKLFF.

V and J are TRBV4-2 and TRBJ2-2; TRBD2 matches at 12 bases. Germline values: CDR1 LGHNA, CDR2 YNFKEQ. The CDR3 is made up of 17 amino acids. V gave up 3 bases and J gave up 1 base; unmatched junction bases: 3. The CDR3, as DNA: TGTGCCAGCAGCCACGCTAGCGGGGGGGAGAACACCGGGGAGCTGTTTTTT. This encodes CASSHASGGENTGELFF.

This chain joins TRBV30 and TRBJ2-5; 11 nucleotides align to TRBD2. CDR3 size: 12 residues. CDR1 is GTSNPN, CDR2 SVGIG, per germline (reference sequence). The CDR3 reads CGLAGGQETQYF. The CDR3 DNA reads TGTGGGCTAGCGGGGGGTCAAGAGACCCAGTACTTC. Based on the CDR3 plus reference TRBV30 and TRBJ2-5, the full variable domain is SQTIHQWPATLVQPVGSPLSLECTVEGTSNPNLYWYRQAAGRGLQLLFYSVGIGQISSEVPQNLSASRPQDRQFILSSKKLLLSDSGFYLCGLAGGQETQYFGPGTRLLVL.

The chain is built from TRBV30 and TRBJ2-3, with D possibly matching TRBD2 (6 bases). This CDR3 is 11 amino acids long. In germline, CDR1 is GTSNPN, CDR2 SVGIG (reference sequence). The V gene lost 6 bases and the J gene lost 12 bases, with 16 bases spanning the gap. DNA of the CDR3: TGTGCCTGTAGCACCGGGGGAGATCAGTATTTT. It codes for CACSTGGDQYF.

The rearrangement joins TRBV7-2 to TRBJ1-1; D is possibly TRBD1 (6 bases). Germline values: CDR1 SGHTA, CDR2 FQGNSA. V gave up 1 base and J gave up 5 bases, with 14 bases separating them. The CDR3 has 15 amino acids. The CDR3 is CASSLELTRGTEAFF. As DNA, the CDR3 is TGTGCCAGCAGCTTAGAACTTACCAGGGGAACTGAAGCTTTCTTT.

The gene calls are TRBV27 and TRBJ2-1; TRBD1 matches 7 bases. Per germline, CDR1 MNHEY and CDR2 SMNVEV (reference sequence). The J segment lost 7 bases and the V segment lost 6 bases, leaving 12 bases of the junction unmatched. This CDR3 contains 15 residues. For the CDR3, the DNA is TGTGCCAGCAGCACAGGGACAGTAAGAGTAAATGAGCAGTTCTTC. This gives the protein CASSTGTVRVNEQFF.

V usage is TRBV7-8 and J usage is TRBJ1-3, with D perhaps matching TRBD1 (5 bases). Germline-derived CDR1 and CDR2 are SGHVS and FQNEAQ. The V and J ends lost 5 bases and 0 bases respectively, with 11 bases between them. This CDR3 comprises 15 residues. Here the CDR3 reads CASSPRVNSGNTIYF. CDR3 in DNA: TGTGCCAGCAGCCCCAGGGTCAACTCTGGAAACACCATATATTTT.

The chain employs TRBV6-6 and TRBJ1-3; D is undetermined. The length of the CDR3 is 15 residues. Between the trimmed V and J ends, which lost 7 bases and 4 bases, there was a span of 17 bases. Germline values: CDR1 MNHNY, CDR2 SVGAGI (reference sequence). The CDR3 sequence: CASKLGVESGNTIYF. Here the CDR3 DNA reads TGTGCCAGCAAACTCGGGGTAGAGTCGGGAAACACCATATATTTT.

This clone has just one count. Germline is not matched at one junction end, which may reflect a read error. The chain employs TRBV13 and TRBJ2-7; possible D gene TRBD2, 5 bases. CDR1 is PRHDT and CDR2 is FYEKMQ in the germline V gene (reference sequence). This CDR3 spans 12 amino acids. In nucleotides, the CDR3 is TGTGCCAGCAGCATCGACTATCGCGAGCAGTGCTTC. This codes for CASSIDYREQCF.

Comment on this clone: A read error may account for a junction end that differs from germline. The identical CDR3 is also encoded by other nucleotide sequences in the sample. The chain combines TRBV10-3 with TRBJ1-5; D ambiguous. There are 15 residues in the CDR3. Germline V gene sequence: CDR1 ENHRY, CDR2 SYGVKD. CDR3 amino acids: CAISSRGPSDQPQHF. In DNA, the CDR3 is TGTGCCATCAGCTCCAGAGGCCCCTCCGATCAACCCCAGCATTTT.

The chain carries TRBV11-2 and TRBJ1-5; 7 bases are a match to TRBD1. CDR1 is SGHAT and CDR2 is FQNNGV in the germline V gene. V gave up 1 base and J gave up 7 bases; unmatched junction bases: 4. CDR3 length: 14 amino acids. The CDR3, as DNA: TGTGCCAGCAGCTTAGCGAGGGGGCGACAGCCCCAGCATTTT. Its translation is CASSLARGRQPQHF.

The rearrangement uses TRBV18 and TRBJ1-2, with D hard to call. Germline values: CDR1 KGHSH, CDR2 LQKENI. The CDR3 runs 13 residues. Trimming pared 4 bases from V and 5 bases from J, leaving 11 bases between. Here the CDR3 reads CASSQEGEYGYTF. In nucleotides, the CDR3 is TGTGCCAGCTCACAAGAGGGCGAGTATGGCTACACCTTC. Looking up the rest from reference TRBV18 and TRBJ1-2 gives the full variable domain: NAGVMQNPRHLVRRRGQEARLRCSPMKGHSHVYWYRQLPEEGLKFMVYLQKENIIDESGMPKERFSAEFPKEGPSILRIQQVVRGDSAAYFCASSQEGEYGYTFGSGTRLTVV.

The chain combines TRBV5-4 with TRBJ2-1, with D possibly matching TRBD2 (6 bases). The CDR3 runs 15 residues. The V gene's germline CDR1 is SGHNT and CDR2 YYREEE (reference sequence). V lost 3 bases and J lost 8, with 18 bases in between. The CDR3 reads CASSSGGPSADEQFF. The CDR3, as DNA: TGTGCCAGCAGCTCGGGTGGGCCTAGCGCCGATGAGCAGTTCTTC.

V gene TRBV5-1 combines with J gene TRBJ2-3; D might be TRBD2 (7 bases). The V gene's germline CDR1 is SGHRS and CDR2 YFSETQ. V dropped 4 bases and J dropped 3 bases, with 18 bases sitting between them. The CDR3 spans 16 residues. Here the CDR3 DNA reads TGCGCCAGCAGCCCCTCGGAGGGGGGGCGGACAGATACGCAGTATTTT. The encoded protein is CASSPSEGGRTDTQYF.

This clone appeared a single time. In nucleotides, the CDR3 is TGTGCCAGCACCTTGACAGGATACTACGAGCAGTACTTC. The encoded protein is CASTLTGYYEQYF. The chain uses TRBV2 and TRBJ2-7; D is perhaps TRBD1 (6 bases). This CDR3 is 13 amino acids long. V was trimmed by 7 bases and J by 3 bases, leaving 13 bases between them. Germline V gives CDR1 SNHLY, CDR2 FYNNEI.

This clone appeared a few times. This chain connects TRBV7-2 to TRBJ1-1, with a weak D call TRBD1 (6 bases). CDR1 SGHTA and CDR2 FQGNSA come from the germline V gene. The CDR3 consists of 14 residues. V lost 2 bases to trimming and J lost 11 bases, with 18 bases between them. This CDR3 reads CASSLPANREKAFF. The CDR3 region has the DNA TGTGCCAGCAGCTTACCCGCCAACAGGGAGAAGGCTTTCTTT.

This chain links TRBV2 with TRBJ2-5; D gene unclear. The DNA end favors TRBJ2-7, so the J call may be wrong. Looked up from germline, CDR1 is SNHLY and CDR2 is FYNNEI. This CDR3 is built from 13 residues. CDR3 in amino acids: CASSDSNPYEQYF. In nucleotides, the CDR3 is TGTGCCAGCAGTGACTCCAACCCCTACGAGCAGTACTTC.

The chain carries TRBV11-1 and TRBJ2-7, with TRBD2 as a possible D gene (5 bases). This CDR3 has 14 amino acids. The germline V gene has CDR1 SGHAT and CDR2 FQDESV (reference sequence). Trimming cost V 3 bases and J 3 bases, with 12 bases left between them. CDR3 nucleotide sequence: TGTGCCAGCAGCTTGACGGACTCGTTCTACGAGCAGTACTTC. Encoded protein: CASSLTDSFYEQYF.

In its sample, this clone was seen once. J is TRBJ1-3 and V is TRBV4-2; 7 positions agree with TRBD1. Germline V gene lookup returns CDR1 LGHNA and CDR2 YNFKEQ. The CDR3 extends over 17 amino acids. V shed 0 bases, J shed 0 bases, and the junction held 5 bases outside the gene matches. This CDR3 reads CASSQDRTGDSGNTIYF. In DNA, the CDR3 is TGTGCCAGCAGCCAAGATCGAACAGGGGACTCTGGAAACACCATATATTTT.

To note about this clone: The limits of the CDR3 on the DNA are not certain, so only TCRdb's listed CDR3 is given. The chain links TRBV4-2 to TRBJ1-2; TRBD1, the D gene given by the table, was not confirmed from the DNA. The CDR3 region is 12 residues in length, termini included. Germline CDR1 and CDR2: LGHNA and YNFKEQ. The CDR3 is CASSQDWAPGTF.

J is TRBJ2-1 and V is TRBV11-1, with D possibly TRBD1 on 6 matching bases. V lost 5 bases, J lost 2 bases, and 13 bases lay in between. Germline V CDR1 and CDR2: SGHAT, FQDESV (reference sequence). The CDR3 length is 15 residues. The CDR3 here is CASSRWPGAYNEQFF. The CDR3 nucleotides are TGTGCCAGCAGCCGTTGGCCAGGGGCCTACAATGAGCAGTTCTTC.